Sequencing of this T cell receptor beta chain was carried out in a study of T cell therapy after organ transplantation. Turning to the study itself: Expansion used a peptide pool of 30 HLA class I and II CMV epitopes.

The time point is: 4-8 weeks after completion of therapy. The study's findings and limits: Low CD8+ T cell yield possibly reduced coverage, hiding nonresponder expansions.

TCRdb keeps only in-frame clones here, not all; method: immunoSEQ multiplex PCR. The table shows 3,000 to 4,000 clones, with 55% to 70% occurring only once. Notes on this clone: What it binds is unknown.

The V gene's germline CDR1 is SEHNR and CDR2 FQNEAQ (reference sequence). The CDR3 is 16 amino acids. The V and J ends lost 2 bases and 0 bases respectively, with 14 bases between them. This sequence joins TRBV7-9 and TRBJ2-7, with D tentatively TRBD1 (6 bases). The clonotype originates from a human patient who had received a solid organ transplant and had CMV disease. Some T cells may be the graft donor's. The sample was CD8+ T cells from blood, taken after autologous CMV-specific T cell therapy. Here the CDR3 reads CASSLKDSGASYEQYF. The CDR3 DNA sequence: TGTGCCAGCAGCTTAAAGGACAGTGGGGCCTCCTACGAGCAGTACTTC.